This T cell receptor beta chain was profiled in a study of T cell clonality in common variable immunodeficiency. Study findings and constraints: Fewer TCRbeta clones were shared among CVID subjects than controls.

This clone showed up many times. The antigen remains undetermined. Read sequence stops 3 residues before the CDR3 end, and the germline J gene provides the missing end. Trimming removed 2 bases at V and 2 bases at J, with 10 bases between. Germline V gene lookup returns CDR1 SGHRS and CDR2 YFSETQ. The CDR3 loop spans 14 amino acids. TCRdb's table, derived via immunoSEQ multiplex PCR, lists solely in-frame clones and lacks some. This sample carries about 64,000 clones, none of them present only once. This TCR was sampled from a person between 18 and 75 years old in good health. Sequencing input: peripheral blood mononuclear cells. The V and J genes are TRBV5-1 and TRBJ1-2, with a possible D match to TRBD1 (5 bases). The sequenced part of the CDR3 DNA is TGCGCCAGCAGCTTCCTTTCAGGGAACTATGGC. Translating gives CASSFLSGNYG. The CDR3, in full, reads CASSFLSGNYGYTF.